This T cell receptor beta chain is drawn from a study of chemoradiotherapy in HPV16-positive cancers. Assay: immunoSEQ multiplex PCR; the TCRdb copy retains only in-frame clones and omits some. The data show around 8,700 clones, 74% seen once. Specimen collection occurred from a patient who underwent chemoradiotherapy. The origin of this receptor is a human donor with HPV-associated anogenital cancer.

The DNA for the CDR3 is TGTGCCAGCCGATCGCTAAGCGGGGTGGGGAGGGATGAGCAGTTCTTC. The encoded protein is CASRSLSGVGRDEQFF. V is TRBV11-2 and J is TRBJ2-1; 7 bases fit TRBD2. Germline V gene lookup returns CDR1 SGHAT and CDR2 FQNNGV. This CDR3 is 16 amino acids long. Germline trimming cut 8 bases from V and 8 bases from J; bases unmatched to any gene: 18.